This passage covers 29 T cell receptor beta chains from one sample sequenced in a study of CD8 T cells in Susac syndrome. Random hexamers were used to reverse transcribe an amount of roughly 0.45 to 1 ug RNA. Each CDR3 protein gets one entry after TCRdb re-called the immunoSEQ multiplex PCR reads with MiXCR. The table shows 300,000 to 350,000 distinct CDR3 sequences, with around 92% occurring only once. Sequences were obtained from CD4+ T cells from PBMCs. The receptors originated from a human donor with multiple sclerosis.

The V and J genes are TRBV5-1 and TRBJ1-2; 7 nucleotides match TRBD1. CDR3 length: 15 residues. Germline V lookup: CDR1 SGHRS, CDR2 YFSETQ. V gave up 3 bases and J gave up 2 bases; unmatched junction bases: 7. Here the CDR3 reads CASSSGQTSNYGYTF. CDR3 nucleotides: TGCGCCAGCAGCTCGGGACAGACCTCGAACTATGGCTACACCTTC.

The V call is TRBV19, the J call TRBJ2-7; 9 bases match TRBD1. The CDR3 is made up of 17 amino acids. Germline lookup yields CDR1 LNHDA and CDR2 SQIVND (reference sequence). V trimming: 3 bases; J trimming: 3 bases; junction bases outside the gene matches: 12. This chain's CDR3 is CASSIQVVRDRVYEQYF. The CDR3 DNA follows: TGTGCCAGTAGTATCCAAGTCGTCCGGGACAGGGTCTACGAGCAGTACTTC.

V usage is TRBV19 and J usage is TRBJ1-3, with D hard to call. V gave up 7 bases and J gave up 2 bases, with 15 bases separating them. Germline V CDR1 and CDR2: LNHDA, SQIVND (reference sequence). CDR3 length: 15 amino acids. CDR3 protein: CASTKMGVTGNTIYF. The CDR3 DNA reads TGTGCCAGTACCAAAATGGGAGTAACTGGAAACACCATATATTTT.

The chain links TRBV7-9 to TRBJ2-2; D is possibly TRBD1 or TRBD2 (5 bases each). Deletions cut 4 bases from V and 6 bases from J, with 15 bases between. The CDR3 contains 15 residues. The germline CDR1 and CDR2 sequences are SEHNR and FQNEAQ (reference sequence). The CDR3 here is CASSYAGTQSGELFF. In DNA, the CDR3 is TGTGCCAGCAGCTACGCCGGGACGCAGTCCGGGGAGCTGTTTTTT.

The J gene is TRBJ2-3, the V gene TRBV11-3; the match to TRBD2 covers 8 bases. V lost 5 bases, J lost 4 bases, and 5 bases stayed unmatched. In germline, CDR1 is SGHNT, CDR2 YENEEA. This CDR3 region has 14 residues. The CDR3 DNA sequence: TGTGCCAGCAGCCGGGGGGGACTGGCAGATACGCAGTATTTT. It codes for CASSRGGLADTQYF.

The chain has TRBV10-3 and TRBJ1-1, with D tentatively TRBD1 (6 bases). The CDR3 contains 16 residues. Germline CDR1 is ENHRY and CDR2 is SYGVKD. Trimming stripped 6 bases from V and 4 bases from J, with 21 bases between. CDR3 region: CAISPRGGLGGTEAFF. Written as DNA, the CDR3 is TGTGCCATCAGCCCACGGGGGGGGCTAGGGGGCACTGAAGCTTTCTTT.

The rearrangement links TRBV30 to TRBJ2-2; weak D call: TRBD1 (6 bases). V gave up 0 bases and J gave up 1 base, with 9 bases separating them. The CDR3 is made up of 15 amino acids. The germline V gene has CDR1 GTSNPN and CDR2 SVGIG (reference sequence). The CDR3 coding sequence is TGTGCCTGGAGTGTAGGACAGATGAACACCGGGGAGCTGTTTTTT. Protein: CAWSVGQMNTGELFF.

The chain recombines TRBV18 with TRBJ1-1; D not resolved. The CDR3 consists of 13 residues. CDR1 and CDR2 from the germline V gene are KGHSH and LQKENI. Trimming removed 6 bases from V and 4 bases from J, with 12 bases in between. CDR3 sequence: CASSRREATEAFF. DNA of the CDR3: TGTGCCAGCTCCCGAAGGGAAGCCACTGAAGCTTTCTTT.

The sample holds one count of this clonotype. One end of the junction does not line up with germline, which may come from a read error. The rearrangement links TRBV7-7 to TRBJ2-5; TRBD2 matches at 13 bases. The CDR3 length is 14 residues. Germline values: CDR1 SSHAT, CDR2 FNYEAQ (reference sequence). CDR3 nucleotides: TGTGCTAGCAGCCGGACTAGCGGGGGCTCTCCCGCCCACTTC. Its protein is CASSRTSGGSPAHF.

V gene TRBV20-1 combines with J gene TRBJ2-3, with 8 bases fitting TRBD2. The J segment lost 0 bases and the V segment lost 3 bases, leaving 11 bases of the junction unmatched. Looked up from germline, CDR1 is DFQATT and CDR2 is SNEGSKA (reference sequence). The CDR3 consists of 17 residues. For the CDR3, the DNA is TGCAGTGCTAGGCAAACAACTAGCGGTCTAAGCACAGATACGCAGTATTTT. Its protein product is CSARQTTSGLSTDTQYF.

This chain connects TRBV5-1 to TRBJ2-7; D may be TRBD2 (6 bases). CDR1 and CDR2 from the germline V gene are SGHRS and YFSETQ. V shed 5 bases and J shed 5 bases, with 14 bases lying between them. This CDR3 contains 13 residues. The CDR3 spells CASRFELAHEQYF. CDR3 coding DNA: TGCGCCAGCAGATTTGAACTAGCCCACGAGCAGTACTTC.

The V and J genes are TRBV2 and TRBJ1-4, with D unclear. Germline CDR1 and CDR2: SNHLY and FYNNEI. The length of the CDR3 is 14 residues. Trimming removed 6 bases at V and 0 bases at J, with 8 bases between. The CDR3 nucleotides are TGTGCCAGCAGGAAGGCAGCAACTAATGAAAAACTGTTTTTT. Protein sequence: CASRKAATNEKLFF.

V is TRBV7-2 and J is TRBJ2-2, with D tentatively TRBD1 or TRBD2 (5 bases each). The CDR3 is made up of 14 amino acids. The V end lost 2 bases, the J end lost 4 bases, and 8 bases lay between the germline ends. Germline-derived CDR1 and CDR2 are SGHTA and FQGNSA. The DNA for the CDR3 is TGTGCCAGCAGCTTACGGGGCGGCACCGGGGAGCTGTTTTTT. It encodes CASSLRGGTGELFF.

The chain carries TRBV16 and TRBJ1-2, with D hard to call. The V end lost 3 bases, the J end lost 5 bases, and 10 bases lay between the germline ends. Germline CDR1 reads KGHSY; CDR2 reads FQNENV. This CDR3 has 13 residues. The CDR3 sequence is CASSQETRYGYTF. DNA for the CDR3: TGTGCCAGCAGCCAGGAGACAAGATATGGCTACACCTTC.

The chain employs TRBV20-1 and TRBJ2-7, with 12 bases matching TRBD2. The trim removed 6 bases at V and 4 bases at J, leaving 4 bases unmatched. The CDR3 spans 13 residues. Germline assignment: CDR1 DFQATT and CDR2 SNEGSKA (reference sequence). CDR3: CSAQTSGSYEQYF. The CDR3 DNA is TGCAGTGCCCAGACTAGCGGGAGTTACGAGCAGTACTTC.

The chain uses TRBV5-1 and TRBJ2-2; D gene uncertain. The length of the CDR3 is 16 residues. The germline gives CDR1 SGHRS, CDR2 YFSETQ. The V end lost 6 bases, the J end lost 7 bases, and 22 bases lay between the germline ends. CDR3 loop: CASTPRLGYGNGELFF. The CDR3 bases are TGCGCCAGCACCCCGAGGCTGGGGTATGGGAACGGGGAGCTGTTTTTT.

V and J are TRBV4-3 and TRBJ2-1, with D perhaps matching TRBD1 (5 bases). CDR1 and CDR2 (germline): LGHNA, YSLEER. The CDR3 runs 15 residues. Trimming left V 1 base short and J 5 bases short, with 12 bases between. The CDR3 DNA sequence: TGCGCCAGCAGCCAAGTACTGGGGCCCAACAATGAGCAGTTCTTC. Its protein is CASSQVLGPNNEQFF.

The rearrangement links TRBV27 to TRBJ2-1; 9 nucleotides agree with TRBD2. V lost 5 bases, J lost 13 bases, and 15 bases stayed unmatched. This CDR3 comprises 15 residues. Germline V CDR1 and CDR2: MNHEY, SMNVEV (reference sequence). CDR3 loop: CASSPLDIAGEEQFF. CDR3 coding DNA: TGTGCCAGCAGTCCCCTTGACATAGCGGGAGAGGAACAGTTCTTC.

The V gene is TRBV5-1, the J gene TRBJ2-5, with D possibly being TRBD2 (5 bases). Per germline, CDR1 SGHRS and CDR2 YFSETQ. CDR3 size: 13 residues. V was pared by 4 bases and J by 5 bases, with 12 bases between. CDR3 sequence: CASSATSWETQYF. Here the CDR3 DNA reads TGCGCCAGCAGCGCAACTAGTTGGGAGACCCAGTACTTC.

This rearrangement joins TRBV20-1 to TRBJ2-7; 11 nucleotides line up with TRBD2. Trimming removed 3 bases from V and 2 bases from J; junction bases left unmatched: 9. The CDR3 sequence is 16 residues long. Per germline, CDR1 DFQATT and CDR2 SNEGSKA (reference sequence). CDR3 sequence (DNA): TGCAGTGCTAGGGACCCTAGCGGGAGGTCCCCCTACGAGCAGTACTTC. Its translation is CSARDPSGRSPYEQYF.

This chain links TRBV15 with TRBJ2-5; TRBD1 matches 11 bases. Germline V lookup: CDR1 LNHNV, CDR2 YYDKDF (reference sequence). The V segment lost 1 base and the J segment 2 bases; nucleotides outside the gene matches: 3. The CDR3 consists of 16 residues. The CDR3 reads CATSRGDRGLQETQYF. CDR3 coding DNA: TGTGCCACCAGCAGAGGGGACAGGGGGTTACAAGAGACCCAGTACTTC.

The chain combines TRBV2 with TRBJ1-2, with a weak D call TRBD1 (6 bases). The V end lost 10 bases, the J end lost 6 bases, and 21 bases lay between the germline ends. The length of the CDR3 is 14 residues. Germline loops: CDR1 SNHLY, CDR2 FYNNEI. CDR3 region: CATSYRQGTHGYTF. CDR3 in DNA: TGTGCCACCTCATACCGCCAGGGGACCCATGGCTACACCTTC.

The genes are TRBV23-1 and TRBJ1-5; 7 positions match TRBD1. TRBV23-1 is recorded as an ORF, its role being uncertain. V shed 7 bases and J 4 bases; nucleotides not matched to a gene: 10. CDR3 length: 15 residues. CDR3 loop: CASTQGQAFNQPQHF. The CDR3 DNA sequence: TGCGCCAGCACCCAAGGACAGGCCTTTAATCAGCCCCAGCATTTT.

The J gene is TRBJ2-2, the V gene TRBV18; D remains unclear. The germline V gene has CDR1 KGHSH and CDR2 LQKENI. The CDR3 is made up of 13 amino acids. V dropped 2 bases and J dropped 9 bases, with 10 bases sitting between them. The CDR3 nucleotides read TGTGCCAGCTCACCAACGGAGCTTAGGGAGCTGTTTTTT. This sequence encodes CASSPTELRELFF.

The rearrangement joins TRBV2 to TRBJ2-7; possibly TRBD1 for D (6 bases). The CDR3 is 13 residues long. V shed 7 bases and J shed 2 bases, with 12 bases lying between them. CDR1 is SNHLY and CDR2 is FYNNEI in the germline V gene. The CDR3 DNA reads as TGTGCCAGCAACCTAGACAGGACCTACGAGCAGTACTTC. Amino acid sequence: CASNLDRTYEQYF.

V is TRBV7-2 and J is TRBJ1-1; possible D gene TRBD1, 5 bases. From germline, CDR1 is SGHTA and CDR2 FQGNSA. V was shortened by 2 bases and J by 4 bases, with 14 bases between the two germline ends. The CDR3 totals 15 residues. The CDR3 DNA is TGTGCCAGCAGCTTATCGGGGGTGCTCGGCACTGAAGCTTTCTTT. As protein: CASSLSGVLGTEAFF.

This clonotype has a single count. The DNA of the CDR3 is TGTGCCAGTAGTACAATGGGAGGGGAAGCGAACACCGGGGAGCTGTTTTTT. It encodes CASSTMGGEANTGELFF. V usage is TRBV19 and J usage is TRBJ2-2; 7 bases align to TRBD2. Germline values: CDR1 LNHDA, CDR2 SQIVND (reference sequence). This CDR3 has 17 residues. The trim removed 4 bases at V and 0 bases at J, leaving 8 bases unmatched.

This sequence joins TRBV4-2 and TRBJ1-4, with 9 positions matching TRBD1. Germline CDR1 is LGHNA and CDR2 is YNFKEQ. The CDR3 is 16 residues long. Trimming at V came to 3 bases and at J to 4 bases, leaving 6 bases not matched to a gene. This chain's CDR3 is CASSHGTGGFNEKLFF. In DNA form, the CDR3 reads TGTGCCAGCAGCCACGGCACAGGGGGCTTTAATGAAAAACTGTTTTTT.

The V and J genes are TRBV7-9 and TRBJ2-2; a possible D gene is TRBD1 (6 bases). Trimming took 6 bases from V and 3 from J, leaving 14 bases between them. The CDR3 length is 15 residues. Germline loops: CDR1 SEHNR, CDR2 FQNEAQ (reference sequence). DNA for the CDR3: TGTGCCAGCAGGCCCACCGGGACACACACCGGGGAGCTGTTTTTT. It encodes CASRPTGTHTGELFF.